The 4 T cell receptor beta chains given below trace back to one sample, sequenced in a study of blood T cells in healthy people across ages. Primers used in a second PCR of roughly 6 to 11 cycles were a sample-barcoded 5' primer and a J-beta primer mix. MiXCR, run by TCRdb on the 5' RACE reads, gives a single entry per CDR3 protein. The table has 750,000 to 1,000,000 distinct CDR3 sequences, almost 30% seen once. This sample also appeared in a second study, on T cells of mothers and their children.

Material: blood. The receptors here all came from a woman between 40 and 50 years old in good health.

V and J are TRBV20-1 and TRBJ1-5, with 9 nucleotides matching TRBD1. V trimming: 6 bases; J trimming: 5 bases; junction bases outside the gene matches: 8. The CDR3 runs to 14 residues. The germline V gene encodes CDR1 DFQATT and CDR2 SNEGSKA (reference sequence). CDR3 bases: TGCAGTGCGCCTGACAGGGGGTGGGATCAGCCCCAGCATTTT. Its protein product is CSAPDRGWDQPQHF.

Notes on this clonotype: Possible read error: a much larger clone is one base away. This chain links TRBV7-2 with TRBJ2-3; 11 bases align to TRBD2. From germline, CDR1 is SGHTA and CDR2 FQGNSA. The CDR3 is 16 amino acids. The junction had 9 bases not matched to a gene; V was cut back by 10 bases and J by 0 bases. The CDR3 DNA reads TGTGCCACGGTAACTAGCGGGGGACTGAGCACAGATACGCAGTATTTT. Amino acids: CATVTSGGLSTDTQYF.

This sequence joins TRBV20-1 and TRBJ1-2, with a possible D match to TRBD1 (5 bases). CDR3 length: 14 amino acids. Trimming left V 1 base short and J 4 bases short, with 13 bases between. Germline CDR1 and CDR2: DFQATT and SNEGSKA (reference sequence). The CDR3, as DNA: TGCAGTGCTAGAGCCCCCGGCAGGGCCTATGGCTACACCTTC. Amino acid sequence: CSARAPGRAYGYTF.

In nucleotides, the CDR3 is TGTGCCAGCAGCTCCCGACTAGCAGCGGCAGATACGCAGTATTTT. This encodes CASSSRLAAADTQYF. This chain joins TRBV11-2 and TRBJ2-3, with TRBD2 matching 7 bases. The V segment lost 4 bases and the J segment 4 bases; nucleotides outside the gene matches: 8. Germline CDR1 reads SGHAT; CDR2 reads FQNNGV. CDR3 length: 15 amino acids.